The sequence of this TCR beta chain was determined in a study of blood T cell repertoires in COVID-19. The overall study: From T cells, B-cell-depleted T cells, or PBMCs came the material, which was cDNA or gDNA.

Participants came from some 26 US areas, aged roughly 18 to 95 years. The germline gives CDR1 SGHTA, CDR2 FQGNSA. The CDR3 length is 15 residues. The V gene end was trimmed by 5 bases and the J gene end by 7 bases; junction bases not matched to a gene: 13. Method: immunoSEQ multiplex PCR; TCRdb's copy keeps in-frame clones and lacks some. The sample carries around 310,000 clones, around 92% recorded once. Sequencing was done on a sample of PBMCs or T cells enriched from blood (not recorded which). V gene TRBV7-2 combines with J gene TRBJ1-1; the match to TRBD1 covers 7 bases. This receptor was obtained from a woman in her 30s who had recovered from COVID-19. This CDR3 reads CASSEGQARSIEAFF. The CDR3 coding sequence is TGTGCCAGCAGCGAAGGACAGGCCAGGTCGATTGAAGCTTTCTTT.